These 6 T cell receptor beta chains came from one sample sequenced in a study of CD4 T cells in relation to SARS-CoV-2 and coronaviruses. CD4+ T cells from unexposed donors were obtained before the COVID-19 pandemic (2011-2018). Isolation of CD4+ T cells took place after about 9 days in culture. Profiling relied on immunoSEQ multiplex PCR, and the TCRdb table lists in-frame clones only, not all of them. The sample has just under 30,000 clones, approximately 80% seen once. Antigens of these TCRs are unknown. Sample: CD4+ T cells from PBMCs, cultured in vitro. The receptors shown here come from a human donor in good health.

This chain connects TRBV29-1 to TRBJ1-2, with 7 bases lining up with TRBD1. From germline, CDR1 is SQVTM and CDR2 ANQGSEA. The CDR3 totals 13 residues. After removal of 7 bases from V and 4 bases from J, the junction contained 9 bases not matched to a gene. CDR3 loop: CSATRQGPYGYTF. In DNA, the CDR3 is TGCAGCGCCACCCGACAGGGCCCCTATGGCTACACCTTC.

The chain links TRBV24-1 to TRBJ2-3; TRBD2 agrees at 9 bases. Germline CDR1 and CDR2: KGHDR and SFDVKD. The CDR3 length is 15 residues. The V segment lost 2 bases and the J segment 9 bases; nucleotides outside the gene matches: 8. The CDR3 DNA reads as TGTGCCACCAGTGATTCAGGGTTGGCGGGAGGGACGCAGTATTTT. Translation gives CATSDSGLAGGTQYF.

This clone has just a few counts. The chain employs TRBV19 and TRBJ2-7; 7 bases agree with TRBD1. Trimming cost V 9 bases and J 3 bases; bases outside gene matches: 8. The CDR3 covers 13 residues. In germline, CDR1 is LNHDA, CDR2 SQIVND (reference sequence). CDR3 DNA sequence: TGTGCCAGCAGAAACAGGGGCCTCTACGAGCAGTACTTC. This codes for CASRNRGLYEQYF.

The chain is built from TRBV12-3 or TRBV12-4 and TRBJ2-1; no clear D gene. This CDR3 is 11 amino acids long. The V and J ends lost 7 bases and 4 bases respectively, with 5 bases between them. The CDR3 is CASIMYNEQFF. As DNA, the CDR3 is TGTGCCAGCATTATGTACAATGAGCAGTTCTTC.

J is TRBJ1-2 and V is TRBV6-5; no reliable D call. CDR1 MNHEY and CDR2 SVGAGI come from the germline V gene. Trimming shortened V by 3 bases and J by 4 bases, and 9 bases separated the two germline ends. CDR3 size: 13 residues. The CDR3 here is CASSYLPSYGYTF. CDR3 nucleotides: TGTGCCAGCAGTTATTTGCCCAGCTATGGCTACACCTTC.

The rearrangement links TRBV18 to TRBJ2-2; D call uncertain. The CDR3 covers 16 residues. Trimming left V 1 base short and J 1 base short, with 10 bases between. Germline V gene data show CDR1 as KGHSH and CDR2 as LQKENI. This CDR3 reads CASSPQRTLNTGELFF. The DNA of the CDR3 is TGTGCCAGCTCACCACAAAGGACCCTGAACACCGGGGAGCTGTTTTTT.